Listed below are T cell receptor beta chains from one sample, sequenced in a study of shared clonotypes between healthy human individuals. Sequencing was performed with immunoSEQ multiplex PCR; in TCRdb, only in-frame clones are kept and a portion is missing. The table shows 2 million or so clones, with about 95% occurring only once. The sample comprised naive CD8+ T cells sorted from blood. The origin of the receptors is a man aged 18 to 30 in good health. The CDR3 runs from the conserved cysteine through the conserved F or W. Fields, in order: clone size, CDR3 length, J gene, V gene, CDR3 protein. Only part of the rows carry a size: once, few, many, or a class if the clone is expanded.

NA	16	TRBJ2-1	TRBV9	CASSAPGTSVYDEQFF
NA	14	TRBJ1-5	TRBV13	CASSLGGEGRPQHF
NA	14	TRBJ2-3	TRBV12-5	CASGLVGFTDTQYF
once	16	TRBJ1-3	TRBV5-4	CASSYWDRGSGNTIYF
NA	14	TRBJ1-6	TRBV27	CASSLGQAKGTLHF
NA	14	TRBJ2-7	TRBV13	CASSLMDTHYEQYF
NA	13	TRBJ2-2	TRBV27	CASSLGLTGELFF
NA	15	TRBJ1-6	TRBV4-1	CASSPPGTGRTPLHF
NA	15	TRBJ2-1	TRBV6-5	CASRPGLGSGYEQFF
NA	17	TRBJ1-6	TRBV13	CASSLTGTGGVGPPLHF
NA	17	TRBJ2-1	TRBV4-3	CASSQDNQGIFYNEQFF
once	14	TRBJ2-7	TRBV6-7	CASTRRTGRGEQYF
NA	19	TRBJ1-5	TRBV6-1	CASSEVPFFEDSSNQPQHF
NA	11	TRBJ2-5	TRBV10-1	CARTGTETQYF
NA	11	TRBJ1-4	TRBV30	CAWSESEKLFF
once	15	TRBJ2-7	TRBV4-3	CASSQGRTGAYEQYF
NA	15	TRBJ2-7	TRBV19	CASSIGAARDDEQYF
NA	14	TRBJ2-7	TRBV6-5	CASSYLQESYEQYF
NA	14	TRBJ2-1	TRBV4-3	CASSQDRLGIPPFF
NA	18	TRBJ2-2	TRBV4-1	CASSQDPLAEPGDGELFF
once	14	TRBJ1-3	TRBV27	CASSLGGSGNTIYF
NA	18	TRBJ1-2	TRBV7-5	CARSPARDRGRGKYGYTF
NA	12	TRBJ2-7	TRBV4-1	CASSSGSYEQYF
NA	13	TRBJ1-1	TRBV19	CASMARGQTEAFF
NA	14	TRBJ1-1	TRBV9	CASSLTGADTEAFF
NA	14	TRBJ2-1	TRBV7-9	CASSPRDSFDEQFF
NA	13	TRBJ2-5	TRBV4-1	CASSPGQKETQYF
NA	15	TRBJ2-7	TRBV7-2	CASSPADRTPYEQYF
NA	15	TRBJ2-3	TRBV27	CASSREGVGSDTQYF
NA	15	TRBJ2-7	TRBV30	CAWSSDRDRGLEQYF
NA	17	TRBJ2-3	TRBV4-3	CASSQDGEGLMADTQYF
NA	18	TRBJ2-6	TRBV7-8	CASTSGQGASSGANVLTF
once	13	TRBJ2-7	TRBV4-1	CASSQAPADEQYF
NA	13	TRBJ1-5	TRBV5-5	CASSYLGEGPQHF
NA	17	TRBJ1-6	TRBV7-9	CASSLRAPSSYNSPLHF
NA	19	TRBJ2-1	TRBV7-7	CASSPMMGERGSSYNEQFF
NA	12	TRBJ2-7	TRBV7-9	CASGGFRDEQYF
NA	15	TRBJ2-3	TRBV7-9	CASSGGTTSTDTQYF
NA	14	TRBJ2-7	TRBV18	CASSGLAGLYEQYF
NA	15	TRBJ2-7	TRBV27	CASSQRTGDIDEQYF
NA	17	TRBJ1-2	TRBV7-9	CASSSTPGTGDIRGYTF
NA	16	TRBJ2-7	TRBV6-1	CASSEATGGRSYEQYF
once	17	TRBJ2-1	TRBV29-1	CSVEGMTSGGPYNEQFF
NA	13	TRBJ2-7	TRBV16	CASSLVGIDPGGF
NA	17	TRBJ2-3	TRBV10-1	CASSDLAGGWGTDTQYF
NA	15	TRBJ1-2	TRBV19	CASSIDLWADYGYTF
NA	16	TRBJ2-7	TRBV5-1	CASSFVGQGPQAEQYF
NA	13	TRBJ2-4	TRBV5-1	CASRGRDGNIQYF
NA	15	TRBJ2-1	TRBV5-1	CASSLESGSLDEQFF
NA	16	TRBJ2-7	TRBV21-1	CASSLRQGVISYEQYF
NA	16	TRBJ2-7	TRBV27	CASSLSAGQVSGEQYF
NA	11	TRBJ2-7	TRBV10-3	CAISGGGEQYF
NA	13	TRBJ2-7	TRBV29-1	CSVRTGATHEQYF
NA	15	TRBJ1-5	TRBV2	CASSDLSGHNQPQHF
NA	15	TRBJ2-2	TRBV6-5	CASSPGSTGTGELFF